This TCR beta chain stems from a study of cytomegalovirus exposure and HLA in healthy donors. Study results and limitations: Cytomegalovirus-associated status was assigned to more than 150 TCR beta chains.

A word on this clone: The antigen remains unidentified.

This CDR3 spans 13 amino acids. Trimming cost V 10 bases and J 1 base, with 11 bases left between them. CDR1 and CDR2 (germline): LNHDA, SQIVND (reference sequence). This PCR relied on a set of 60 Vbeta primers and 13 Jbeta primers. Clones were sequenced by immunoSEQ multiplex PCR, and TCRdb holds only the in-frame ones, with some missing. The data show 250,000 to 350,000 clones, with 75% to 90% seen just once and 0.3% to 0.35% held by the top ten. The sample consisted of PBMCs. This TCR was sampled from a girl aged 2 to 10 in good health and CMV-seronegative. This chain links TRBV19 with TRBJ1-5; D not certain. The CDR3: CATSSQSNQPQHF. The CDR3, as DNA: TGTGCCACCTCAAGCCAAAGCAATCAGCCCCAGCATTTT.